The following is a T cell receptor (beta chain) sequence with its context. Its antigen is not known. CDR1 MNHEY and CDR2 SVGAGI come from the germline V gene. The CDR3 extends over 13 amino acids. The ends were cut back, 8 bases at V and 7 bases at J, with 14 bases in the middle. This record comes from a study of cytomegalovirus exposure and HLA in healthy donors. Study-wide points: As a later analysis revealed, most CMV-associated TCR beta chains appeared HLA-restricted. Previous analysis showed most TCR beta V segments were productive about 87% or about 30% of the time.

PCR was performed using 60 Vbeta and 13 Jbeta primers. The method was immunoSEQ multiplex PCR; TCRdb's version includes in-frame clones alone and lacks a portion of them. This table has about 160,000 clones, about 65% appearing once. This sequence joins TRBV6-5 and TRBJ1-4; the D gene is possibly TRBD1 (5 bases). Sequenced sample: PBMCs. This TCR was sampled from a man in his forties or fifties in good health and CMV-seropositive. CDR3 in amino acids: CASRQGPGEKLFF. CDR3 in DNA: TGTGCCAGCCGGCAGGGTCCAGGTGAAAAACTGTTTTTT.